The source of this T cell receptor (beta chain) is a study of T cells in Graves' hyperthyroidism and ophthalmopathy. Notes on the study in general: Researchers found most expanded thyroid clonotypes above 0.001 in blood as well.

RNA transcripts gave rise to amplified TCR beta CDR3 regions. HTBI primers were used for first-round RT-PCR of the TCR CDR3. TCRdb fed the multiplex PCR reads into MiXCR, producing one record per CDR3 protein. The profile shows a few hundred thousand distinct CDR3 sequences, approximately 13% of them singletons. This clonotype was picked up many times. Antigen specificity is unknown. The specimen was blood. The clonotype was recovered from a young woman with Graves' hyperthyroidism.

The CDR3 protein is CASSEVYSASGATEAFF. The CDR3 DNA sequence: TGTGCCAGCAGTGAAGTATACTCGGCCAGTGGGGCCACTGAAGCTTTCTTT. The V gene is TRBV6-1, the J gene TRBJ1-1, with D possibly matching TRBD1 (5 bases). Germline CDR1 MNHNS, CDR2 SASEGT. CDR3 length equals 17 residues. Between the trimmed V and J ends, which lost 1 base and 4 bases, there was a span of 19 bases.